The T cell receptor (beta chain) described here comes from a study of post-analysis software for immune sequencing data. For the study at large: Relapsing-remitting, secondary progressive and progressive-relapsing forms made up the multiple sclerosis disease courses. Study-wide points: Compared with controls, patients had more of roughly five TRBV segments, including TRBV5-6, TRBV5-1 and TRBV20-1. Multiple sclerosis was associated with a significant reduction in normalized Chao1 diversity relative to controls. When the samples were clustered directly with F measure, those that had been prepared in the same batch showed strong co-clustering.

The V gene's germline CDR1 is SGHRS and CDR2 YFSETQ. Trimming removed 0 bases at V and 2 bases at J, with 12 bases between. CDR3 length equals 15 residues. Prepared libraries of TCR beta cDNA carried unique molecular identifiers. The T cell input of about 1 to 10 million gave roughly 460,000 cDNA molecules. TCRdb passed the PCR reads through MiXCR, listing each CDR3 protein once. Seen here are approximately 660,000 distinct CDR3 sequences, 55% to 60% observed once, and the top ten hold 10% to 12%. With respect to this clonotype: As yet, its antigen is unknown.

The TCR originated in a girl aged 2-10 years with multiple sclerosis. V is TRBV5-1 and J is TRBJ2-7; no reliable D call. The sample taken for sequencing was blood. CDR3 DNA sequence: TGCGCCAGCAGCTTGGCCGCTGGCAGTCCCTACGAGCAGTACTTC. Amino acid sequence: CASSLAAGSPYEQYF.